This passage covers 21 T cell receptor beta chains from one sample sequenced in a study of identical twins. One entry per CDR3 protein results from TCRdb running MiXCR on the 5' RACE reads. Found here are approximately 1.8 million distinct CDR3 sequences, around a third of them singletons; the top ten hold less than 0.35%. The sample consisted of cord blood. All receptors derive from a newborn girl in good health.

The genes are TRBV12-3 or TRBV12-4 and TRBJ2-3; TRBD1 might be the D (5 bases). Trimming took 5 bases from V and 6 from J, leaving 12 bases between them. The CDR3 extends over 13 amino acids. The CDR3 here is CASSPLTADTQYF. CDR3 sequence (DNA): TGTGCCAGCAGTCCGCTGACAGCCGATACGCAGTATTTT.

This chain's CDR3 is CASGWRGNQPQHF. CDR3 in DNA: TGTGCCAGCGGGTGGAGAGGCAATCAGCCCCAGCATTTT. V gene TRBV3-1 combines with J gene TRBJ1-5; no definite D call. V was shortened by 8 bases and J by 2 bases, with 10 bases between the two germline ends. The length of the CDR3 is 13 residues. Germline V gives CDR1 LGHDT, CDR2 YNNKEL (reference sequence).

In this sample, this clonotype turned up a few times. The rearrangement uses TRBV10-1 and TRBJ1-4; D gene unclear. V was shortened by 5 bases and J by 10 bases, with 17 bases between the two germline ends. The CDR3 is 14 residues long. Looked up from germline, CDR1 is WNHNN and CDR2 is SYGVQD (reference sequence). The DNA of the CDR3 is TGCGCCAGCAGTCCGACTGGGCAAGGGCCAAAACTGTTTTTT. It encodes CASSPTGQGPKLFF.

This clonotype was seen only a few times. This rearrangement joins TRBV4-1 to TRBJ2-3; 9 nucleotides match TRBD2. Germline V CDR1 and CDR2: MGHRA, YSYEKL. This CDR3 contains 18 residues. J gave up 6 bases and V 3 bases, and 16 bases lay outside the gene matches. The CDR3 bases are TGCGCCAGCAGCCACACCCTCTTGGGACTAGCATTCCCGGATACGCAGTATTTT. It specifies CASSHTLLGLAFPDTQYF.

This clonotype was found once. This chain connects TRBV12-3 or TRBV12-4 to TRBJ1-2; the match to TRBD1 covers 7 bases. V trimming: 3 bases; J trimming: 3 bases; junction bases outside the gene matches: 10. The CDR3 consists of 16 residues. The CDR3 sequence: CASSFQLGQTDYGYTF. CDR3 bases: TGTGCCAGCAGTTTTCAGTTGGGACAGACCGACTATGGCTACACCTTC.

In this sample, this clonotype turned up a few times. This sequence joins TRBV3-1 and TRBJ2-3; 9 bases align to TRBD2. V shed 0 bases, J shed 5 bases, and the junction held 12 bases outside the gene matches. Germline loops: CDR1 LGHDT, CDR2 YNNKEL (reference sequence). The CDR3 loop spans 18 amino acids. This chain's CDR3 is CASSQDEWYSGSLDTQYF. In nucleotides, the CDR3 is TGTGCCAGCAGCCAAGATGAATGGTATAGCGGGAGTTTAGATACGCAGTATTTT.

V gene TRBV7-9 combines with J gene TRBJ2-1; 12 bases fit TRBD2. The closer fit of TRBJ2-7 to the DNA end suggests the J call may be wrong. The CDR3 has 14 residues. Germline CDR1 and CDR2: SEHNR and FQNEAQ (reference sequence). CDR3 in DNA: TGTGCCAGCAGCACGACTAGCGGGAGCGACGAGCAGTACTTC. It encodes CASSTTSGSDEQYF.

The chain couples TRBV27 to TRBJ2-7; 13 bases map to TRBD2. V dropped 4 bases and J dropped 1; count of bases not matched to a gene: 10. This CDR3 is 18 amino acids long. CDR1 MNHEY and CDR2 SMNVEV come from the germline V gene (reference sequence). The CDR3 nucleotides are TGTGCCAGCAGTTCCTTACTAGCGGGAGGGTCCCTTTCCTACGAGCAGTACTTC. Its translation: CASSSLLAGGSLSYEQYF.

V and J are TRBV10-3 and TRBJ2-3; 8 bases line up with TRBD2. Per the germline V gene, CDR1 is ENHRY and CDR2 is SYGVKD. This CDR3 is built from 12 residues. Trimming at V came to 4 bases and at J to 6 bases, leaving 0 bases not matched to a gene. CDR3 coding DNA: TGTGCCATCAGTGGGACTAGCGATACGCAGTATTTT. Translation: CAISGTSDTQYF.

This sequence joins TRBV13 and TRBJ1-1; the match to TRBD1 covers 7 bases. The CDR3 has 14 amino acids. Germline assignment: CDR1 PRHDT and CDR2 FYEKMQ (reference sequence). V trimming: 5 bases; J trimming: 5 bases; junction bases outside the gene matches: 8. CDR3 nucleotide sequence: TGTGCCAGCAGCCCCCCAGGGGGGCGGACTGAAGCTTTCTTT. Residues: CASSPPGGRTEAFF.

V and J are TRBV5-1 and TRBJ2-2; D call uncertain. Germline loops: CDR1 SGHRS, CDR2 YFSETQ. The length of the CDR3 is 15 residues. V shed 4 bases and J shed 6 bases, with 16 bases lying between them. DNA of the CDR3: TGCGCCAGCAGCCCCGGACCCGCGGCCCCCGGGGAGCTGTTTTTT. This sequence encodes CASSPGPAAPGELFF.

This clonotype was seen many times. The chain joins TRBV27 to TRBJ2-7; 7 nucleotides align to TRBD1. Germline loops: CDR1 MNHEY, CDR2 SMNVEV (reference sequence). The CDR3 contains 15 residues. Trimming removed 0 bases from V and 0 bases from J; junction bases left unmatched: 2. This CDR3 reads CASSLSAGGSYEQYF. The CDR3 nucleotides read TGTGCCAGCAGTTTATCTGCAGGGGGCTCCTACGAGCAGTACTTC.

The CDR3 sequence is CASQDFLWEGNEQYF. The CDR3 DNA reads TGTGCCAGCCAAGATTTCCTCTGGGAGGGCAATGAGCAGTACTTC. This chain links TRBV12-3 or TRBV12-4 with TRBJ2-1; 7 nucleotides align to TRBD2. The assigned J gene may be wrong: the sequence end matches TRBJ2-7 better. This CDR3 comprises 15 residues.

Regarding this clonotype: A junction end diverges from the germline sequence, so it may reflect a read error. The rearrangement links TRBV12-5 to TRBJ2-1; perhaps TRBD2 as D (6 bases). This CDR3 has 15 residues. Germline CDR1 LGHNT, CDR2 FRNRAP. This CDR3 reads CASGTGPDYYNERFF. CDR3 nucleotides: TGTGCTAGTGGCACCGGGCCGGACTATTACAATGAGCGGTTCTTC. Complete variable domain (other parts from reference TRBV12-5 and TRBJ2-1): DARVTQTPRHKVTEMGQEVTMRCQPILGHNTVFWYRQTMMQGLELLAYFRNRAPLDDSGMPKDRFSAEMPDATLATLKIQPSEPRDSAVYFCASGTGPDYYNERFFGPGTRLTVL.

This clonotype has more than one count but fewer than ten. This chain uses TRBV20-1 with TRBJ2-1; D might be TRBD1 or TRBD2, each matching 5 bases. The germline V gene has CDR1 DFQATT and CDR2 SNEGSKA (reference sequence). Trimming took 1 base from V and 0 from J, leaving 10 bases between them. This CDR3 is built from 15 residues. In DNA, the CDR3 is TGCAGTGCTAGAGTGGGGCGGGCCTCCTACAATGAGCAGTTCTTC. Its protein product is CSARVGRASYNEQFF.

With regard to this clonotype: A junction boundary mismatches the germline segment, possibly from a read error. The rearrangement joins TRBV7-9 to TRBJ1-2; D gene ambiguous. Germline V gene lookup returns CDR1 SEHNR and CDR2 FQNEAQ (reference sequence). The CDR3 covers 15 residues. CDR3 residues: CASSLARLLNYGHTF. The CDR3 nucleotides are TGTGCCAGCAGCTTAGCCCGTCTCCTTAACTATGGCCACACCTTC. The full variable domain, its missing parts supplied by reference TRBV7-9 and TRBJ1-2, is DTGVSQNPRHKITKRGQNVTFRCDPISEHNRLYWYRQTLGQGPEFLTYFQNEAQLEKSRLLSDRFSAERPKGSFSTLEIQRTEQGDSAMYLCASSLARLLNYGHTFGSGTRLTVV.

This chain links TRBV25-1 with TRBJ1-1; 7 nucleotides agree with TRBD1. V was clipped by 8 bases and J by 1 base; unmatched bases: 7. The germline gives CDR1 MGHDK, CDR2 SYGVNS. CDR3 length equals 14 residues. CDR3 protein: CASGAGTANTEAFF. In DNA form, the CDR3 reads TGTGCCAGCGGTGCCGGGACAGCGAACACTGAAGCTTTCTTT.

The rearrangement links TRBV9 to TRBJ2-4, with D tentatively TRBD2 (6 bases). V was pared by 0 bases and J by 13 bases, with 20 bases between. Per germline, CDR1 SGDLS and CDR2 YYNGEE. CDR3 size: 15 residues. In DNA form, the CDR3 reads TGTGCCAGCAGCGTAGAGGGGCTTTCGGGGGATGAGCAGTACTTC. Protein: CASSVEGLSGDEQYF. Complete variable domain (other parts from reference TRBV9 and TRBJ2-4): DSGVTQTPKHLITATGQRVTLRCSPRSGDLSVYWYQQSLDQGLQFLIQYYNGEERAKGNILERFSAQQFPDLHSELNLSSLELGDSALYFCASSVEGLSGDEQYFGAGTRLSVL.

The chain carries TRBV12-3 or TRBV12-4 and TRBJ1-4; 7 nucleotides agree with TRBD1. The CDR3 length is 17 residues. V shed 1 base and J 5 bases; nucleotides not matched to a gene: 10. The CDR3, as DNA: TGTGCCAGCAGTTTAGTCCTCCGGGACAGAGACAATGAAAAACTGTTTTTT. It translates to CASSLVLRDRDNEKLFF.

V gene TRBV20-1 combines with J gene TRBJ2-7; 11 bases are a match to TRBD2. The CDR3 is made up of 15 amino acids. V was clipped by 2 bases and J by 3 bases; unmatched bases: 6. The germline CDR1 and CDR2 sequences are DFQATT and SNEGSKA (reference sequence). Here the CDR3 reads CSARPTSGKDYEQYF. The CDR3 DNA is TGCAGTGCTAGACCGACTAGCGGGAAGGACTACGAGCAGTACTTC.

The chain is built from TRBV4-1 and TRBJ1-6, with a tentative D call TRBD1 (5 bases). V dropped 2 bases and J dropped 7 bases, with 12 bases sitting between them. Germline loops: CDR1 MGHRA, CDR2 YSYEKL. The length of the CDR3 is 15 residues. The CDR3 region is CASSQRGVVNSPLHF. CDR3 nucleotide sequence: TGCGCCAGCAGCCAACGAGGGGTCGTGAATTCACCCCTCCACTTT.